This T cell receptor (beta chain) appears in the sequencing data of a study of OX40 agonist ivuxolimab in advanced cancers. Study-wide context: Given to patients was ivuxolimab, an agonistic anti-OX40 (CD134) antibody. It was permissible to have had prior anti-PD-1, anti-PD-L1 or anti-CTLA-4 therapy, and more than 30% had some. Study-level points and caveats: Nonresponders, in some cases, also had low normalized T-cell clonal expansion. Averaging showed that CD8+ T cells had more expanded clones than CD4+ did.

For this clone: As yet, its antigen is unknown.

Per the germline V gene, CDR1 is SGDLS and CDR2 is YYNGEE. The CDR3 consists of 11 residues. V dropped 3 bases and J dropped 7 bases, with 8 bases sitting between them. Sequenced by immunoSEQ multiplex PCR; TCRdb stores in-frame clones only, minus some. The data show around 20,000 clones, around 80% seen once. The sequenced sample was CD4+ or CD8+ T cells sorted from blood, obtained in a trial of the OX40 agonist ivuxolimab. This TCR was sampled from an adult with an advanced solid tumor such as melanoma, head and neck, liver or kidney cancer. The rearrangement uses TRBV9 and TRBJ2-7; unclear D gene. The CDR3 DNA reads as TGTGCCAGCAGCGATAGCAGGGAGCAGTACTTC. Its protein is CASSDSREQYF.